This T cell receptor beta chain derives from a study of CD8+ T cells in alopecia areata. Overall study findings and caveats: Among patients, TCR sharing was less clear than in mice, a difference possibly due in part to HLA diversity in the patient population.

Once RNA had been extracted, it was reverse transcribed into cDNA to act as the sequencing template. Some clones are missing from TCRdb's copy, which holds only in-frame ones; the method was immunoSEQ multiplex PCR. The repertoire holds 100,000 to 150,000 clones, with 58% as singletons. On this clone: Its target is not known.

Per germline, CDR1 SGDLS and CDR2 YYNGEE. The V and J ends lost 4 bases and 5 bases respectively, with 10 bases between them. CDR3 length equals 13 residues. The clonotype comes from a human donor with alopecia areata. This rearrangement joins TRBV9 to TRBJ1-5, with D uncertain. This specimen was CD4+ T cells sorted from blood, taken at week 0. The CDR3 loop reads CASSPTLHQPQHF. CDR3 bases: TGTGCCAGCAGCCCAACACTCCATCAGCCCCAGCATTTT.